Reported below is one TCR beta chain. In TCRdb, the RT-PCR reads were re-called with MiXCR into one record per CDR3 protein. The table lists about 700,000 distinct CDR3 sequences, around 14% of them singletons. The clonotype comes from a female donor in good health, serving as a healthy control. Sequences were obtained from memory CD4+ T cells from blood.

Here the CDR3 DNA reads TGTGCCACCAGGGGTAATGAAAAACTGTTTTTT. Translating gives CATRGNEKLFF. The rearrangement joins TRBV15 to TRBJ1-4; D is undetermined. The germline V gene has CDR1 LNHNV and CDR2 YYDKDF (reference sequence). V gave up 6 bases and J gave up 4 bases, with 3 bases separating them. The CDR3 has 11 amino acids.